Presented here are 8 T cell receptor beta chains from one specimen sequenced in a study of blood T cell repertoires in COVID-19. Data came from immunoSEQ multiplex PCR; TCRdb stores just in-frame clones and leaves some out. The sample comprises about 370,000 clones, 90% of which are singletons, and about 6.8% rests with the top ten. The sample taken for sequencing was peripheral blood. These TCRs come from a man between 18 and 35 years old with active or convalescent COVID-19.

The J gene is TRBJ2-7, the V gene TRBV5-6, with 9 bases matching TRBD1. V shed 3 bases, J shed 3 bases, and the junction held 4 bases outside the gene matches. The CDR3 is made up of 14 amino acids. CDR1 is SGHDT, CDR2 YYEEEE, per germline. The CDR3 DNA reads as TGTGCCAGCAGCTCCGGGACAGGGTACTACGAGCAGTACTTC. It specifies CASSSGTGYYEQYF.

The rearrangement links TRBV12-3 or TRBV12-4 to TRBJ2-1; 7 bases map to TRBD1. The length of the CDR3 is 12 residues. The trim removed 6 bases at V and 14 bases at J, leaving 10 bases unmatched. The CDR3 region is CASSPRDSFKFF. CDR3 DNA sequence: TGTGCCAGCAGCCCCCGGGACAGCTTTAAGTTCTTC.

J is TRBJ1-5 and V is TRBV9; 7 positions agree with TRBD1. The length of the CDR3 is 16 residues. Germline V gene lookup returns CDR1 SGDLS and CDR2 YYNGEE. With V trimmed by 3 bases and J by 4 bases, 10 bases remained unmatched. DNA for the CDR3: TGTGCCAGCAGCGCACATACCGGGACAGCTAATCAGCCCCAGCATTTT. It translates to CASSAHTGTANQPQHF.

The CDR3 sequence: CAISESRLADTQYF. CDR3 sequence (DNA): TGTGCCATCAGTGAGTCGAGGCTAGCAGATACGCAGTATTTT. The chain is built from TRBV10-3 and TRBJ2-3; the D is unclear. CDR1 is ENHRY, CDR2 SYGVKD, per germline. There are 14 residues in the CDR3. V lost 0 bases to trimming and J lost 4 bases, with 8 bases between them.

V and J are TRBV15 and TRBJ1-2, with 7 bases fitting TRBD1. CDR3 length: 15 residues. V lost 1 base and J lost 4; bases outside the gene matches: 6. Germline V gene lookup returns CDR1 LNHNV and CDR2 YYDKDF (reference sequence). The CDR3 DNA follows: TGTGCCACCAGCAGAGCACGACAGGGCCTCTATGGCTACACCTTC. It encodes CATSRARQGLYGYTF.

The genes are TRBV4-3 and TRBJ2-2; D remains unclear. The germline V and J ends were trimmed by 1 base and 1 base, with 13 bases remaining between them. Per germline, CDR1 LGHNA and CDR2 YSLEER. This CDR3 comprises 17 residues. The CDR3 spells CASSQVYGWLNTGELFF. CDR3 nucleotides: TGCGCCAGCAGCCAAGTGTACGGGTGGTTGAACACCGGGGAGCTGTTTTTT.

This clone was picked up one time. J is TRBJ2-3 and V is TRBV6-1; a weak D match, TRBD2 (5 bases). V lost 2 bases and J 3 bases, leaving 12 bases between the germline ends. There are 15 residues in the CDR3. Looked up from germline, CDR1 is MNHNS and CDR2 is SASEGT. DNA of the CDR3: TGTGCCAGCAGTGAAAGAGAGAGGGAAACAGATACGCAGTATTTT. Translating it yields CASSERERETDTQYF.

This chain links TRBV19 with TRBJ1-2; 8 bases match TRBD1. Germline V gene data show CDR1 as LNHDA and CDR2 as SQIVND (reference sequence). The CDR3 extends over 14 amino acids. After removal of 8 bases from V and 3 bases from J, the junction contained 8 bases not matched to a gene. This CDR3 reads CASSHRGNDYGYTF. The CDR3 bases are TGTGCCAGTTCGCACAGGGGGAACGACTATGGCTACACCTTC.